These 32 T cell receptor beta chains were all obtained from the same sample, sequenced in a study of T cell responses to AZD1222 COVID-19 vaccine. Method: immunoSEQ multiplex PCR; TCRdb's copy keeps in-frame clones and lacks some. The table shows 140,000 or so clones, with about 92% occurring only once. This material consisted of peripheral blood, taken after recovery from COVID-19. These receptors were obtained from an adult who had recovered from COVID-19.

The J gene is TRBJ1-1, the V gene TRBV10-3, with D possibly being TRBD1 (5 bases). CDR3 size: 13 residues. Trimming removed 10 bases at V and 1 base at J, with 13 bases between. Germline V gene data show CDR1 as ENHRY and CDR2 as SYGVKD. The CDR3: CATANQGNTEAFF. CDR3 nucleotides: TGTGCCACTGCTAATCAGGGGAACACTGAAGCTTTCTTT.

This sequence joins TRBV5-6 and TRBJ2-2; 9 nucleotides line up with TRBD1. The V gene end was trimmed by 3 bases and the J gene end by 7 bases; junction bases not matched to a gene: 4. This CDR3 is built from 14 residues. Per germline, CDR1 SGHDT and CDR2 YYEEEE. CDR3 bases: TGTGCCAGCAGCTCGGGACAGGGATACGGGGAGCTGTTTTTT. This sequence encodes CASSSGQGYGELFF.

V and J are TRBV28 and TRBJ2-5; 8 bases agree with TRBD1. Losses at the gene ends were 6 bases for V and 4 bases for J; bases not matched to a gene: 7. The CDR3 runs to 14 residues. CDR1 and CDR2 (germline): MDHEN, SYDVKM. The CDR3 here is CASRKGQAGETQYF. The CDR3 nucleotides are TGTGCCAGCAGGAAGGGACAGGCGGGAGAGACCCAGTACTTC.

This chain joins TRBV5-1 and TRBJ1-4; the D gene is possibly TRBD1 (5 bases). The germline V gene encodes CDR1 SGHRS and CDR2 YFSETQ. The CDR3 sequence is 14 residues long. V lost 5 bases to trimming and J lost 5 bases, with 13 bases between them. The CDR3 DNA is TGCGCCAGCAGTATAGGGGCGGGAAATGAAAAACTGTTTTTT. It yields the protein CASSIGAGNEKLFF.

This chain links TRBV27 with TRBJ1-2; tentative D call: TRBD1 (6 bases). The CDR3 covers 14 residues. Germline loops: CDR1 MNHEY, CDR2 SMNVEV (reference sequence). Trimming took 6 bases from V and 4 from J, leaving 15 bases between them. This CDR3 reads CASSLEGGAYGYTF. CDR3 coding DNA: TGTGCCAGCAGCTTAGAAGGGGGAGCCTATGGCTACACCTTC.

This chain links TRBV28 with TRBJ1-2; no firm D call. Germline CDR1 and CDR2: MDHEN and SYDVKM. V gave up 5 bases and J gave up 1 base, with 8 bases separating them. The CDR3 length is 13 residues. DNA of the CDR3: TGTGCCAGCAGTGACCTTAATAACTATGGCTACACCTTC. Amino acid sequence: CASSDLNNYGYTF.

The rearrangement joins TRBV10-1 to TRBJ2-6; tentative D call: TRBD1 (5 bases). CDR3 size: 14 residues. Germline loops: CDR1 WNHNN, CDR2 SYGVQD (reference sequence). Trimming took 8 bases from V and 9 from J, leaving 17 bases between them. The CDR3, as DNA: TGCGCCAGCTCCGCCGACAGCACCCTCAACGTCCTGACTTTC. This sequence encodes CASSADSTLNVLTF.

V and J are TRBV6-2 or TRBV6-3 and TRBJ2-7; TRBD2 matches at 8 bases. J gave up 4 bases and V 6 bases, and 11 bases lay outside the gene matches. This CDR3 spans 15 amino acids. Germline loops: CDR1 MNHEY, CDR2 SVGEGT. Here the CDR3 DNA reads TGTGCCAGCAGCCCGTACCCAGCGGGAGATTACGAGCAGTACTTC. It is translated as CASSPYPAGDYEQYF.

In this sample, this clone turned up once. This CDR3 reads CASTTATGINQPQHF. The CDR3 DNA reads as TGTGCCAGCACCACGGCCACAGGAATCAATCAGCCCCAGCATTTT. V gene TRBV6-6 combines with J gene TRBJ1-5; a weak D match, TRBD1 (5 bases). The germline gives CDR1 MNHNY, CDR2 SVGAGI (reference sequence). The CDR3 consists of 15 residues. V gave up 7 bases and J gave up 3 bases, with 16 bases separating them.

This sequence joins TRBV19 and TRBJ2-5; 8 bases align to TRBD2. With 10 bases clipped from V and 1 base from J, the junction kept 5 bases outside the gene matches. Germline V CDR1 and CDR2: LNHDA, SQIVND (reference sequence). This CDR3 is 13 amino acids long. CDR3 coding DNA: TGTGCCACCGCGGCGGGGGGCCAAGAGACCCAGTACTTC. Protein product: CATAAGGQETQYF. Drawing the rest from reference TRBV19 and TRBJ2-5, the complete variable domain is DGGITQSPKYLFRKEGQNVTLSCEQNLNHDAMYWYRQDPGQGLRLIYYSQIVNDFQKGDIAEGYSVSREKKESFPLTVTSAQKNPTAFYLCATAAGGQETQYFGPGTRLLVL.

The chain links TRBV10-3 to TRBJ2-5; D is undetermined. The germline V and J ends were trimmed by 0 bases and 4 bases, with 6 bases remaining between them. This CDR3 spans 13 amino acids. CDR1 and CDR2 from the germline V gene are ENHRY and SYGVKD. CDR3 DNA sequence: TGTGCCATCAGTGAGTCGGGATCAGAGACCCAGTACTTC. It codes for CAISESGSETQYF.

Here the CDR3 reads CASSLEDRVHGYTF. The DNA of the CDR3 is TGTGCCAGCAGCTTGGAGGACAGGGTACATGGCTACACCTTC. The rearrangement joins TRBV5-4 to TRBJ1-2, with 8 bases fitting TRBD1. Unmatched junction bases numbered 4, after V lost 0 bases and J lost 6 bases. This CDR3 comprises 14 residues. CDR1 and CDR2 (germline): SGHNT, YYREEE (reference sequence).

This clone appeared a single time. V usage is TRBV6-1 and J usage is TRBJ1-2; D is ambiguous. Trimming pared 1 base from V and 7 bases from J, leaving 13 bases between. The CDR3 runs 14 residues. In germline, CDR1 is MNHNS, CDR2 SASEGT. Here the CDR3 reads CASSEVFFQSGYTF. The CDR3, as DNA: TGTGCCAGCAGTGAAGTATTCTTTCAGAGTGGCTACACCTTC.

The rearrangement links TRBV6-5 to TRBJ1-1, with TRBD1 matching over 8 bases. The J segment lost 3 bases and the V segment lost 5 bases, leaving 5 bases of the junction unmatched. Germline CDR1 and CDR2: MNHEY and SVGAGI. The CDR3 spans 14 residues. The CDR3 DNA reads TGTGCCAGCAGTCCCTTGACAGGGGACACTGAAGCTTTCTTT. This translates into CASSPLTGDTEAFF.

The genes are TRBV7-9 and TRBJ2-7; 9 bases are shared with TRBD2. V dropped 7 bases and J dropped 4; count of bases not matched to a gene: 11. The germline V gene has CDR1 SEHNR and CDR2 FQNEAQ (reference sequence). The CDR3 has 15 amino acids. Written as DNA, the CDR3 is TGTGCCAGCACAAGCGGGGCTAGCGGGATTTACGAGCAGTACTTC. The encoded protein is CASTSGASGIYEQYF.

V gene TRBV7-8 combines with J gene TRBJ1-5; D unclear. V lost 9 bases and J 2 bases, leaving 5 bases between the germline ends. CDR1 is SGHVS, CDR2 FQNEAQ, per germline. This CDR3 comprises 11 residues. The CDR3 sequence is CASGGNQPQHF. The DNA for the CDR3 is TGTGCCAGTGGGGGCAATCAGCCCCAGCATTTT.

The rearrangement joins TRBV29-1 to TRBJ2-7; 9 nucleotides agree with TRBD1. After removal of 8 bases from V and 6 bases from J, the junction contained 5 bases not matched to a gene. From germline, CDR1 is SQVTM and CDR2 ANQGSEA. The length of the CDR3 is 11 residues. CDR3 sequence: CSTQTGGEQYF. In DNA form, the CDR3 reads TGCAGCACGCAGACAGGGGGCGAGCAGTACTTC.

The chain uses TRBV2 and TRBJ2-5; D call uncertain. The germline V gene has CDR1 SNHLY and CDR2 FYNNEI. V shed 9 bases and J shed 0 bases, with 14 bases lying between them. The CDR3 contains 14 residues. The CDR3 DNA follows: TGTGCCAGTTGTGAAACTTACTACCAAGAGACCCAGTACTTC. It is translated as CASCETYYQETQYF.

The rearrangement links TRBV12-3 or TRBV12-4 to TRBJ2-7, with D possibly TRBD1 on 6 matching bases. The CDR3 length is 13 residues. V was trimmed by 3 bases and J by 5 bases, leaving 11 bases between them. The CDR3 protein is CASSFWSGDEQYF. CDR3 sequence (DNA): TGTGCCAGCAGTTTTTGGTCAGGGGACGAGCAGTACTTC.

This chain joins TRBV6-5 and TRBJ2-3; weak D call: TRBD1 (6 bases). Germline CDR1 reads MNHEY; CDR2 reads SVGAGI. V was pared by 5 bases and J by 8 bases, with 11 bases between. The CDR3 is made up of 12 amino acids. The CDR3 loop is CASSTLGATQYF. The CDR3 DNA is TGTGCCAGCAGTACACTGGGGGCTACGCAGTATTTT.

This chain uses TRBV27 with TRBJ1-1; D is uncertain. The CDR3 extends over 13 amino acids. Germline loops: CDR1 MNHEY, CDR2 SMNVEV (reference sequence). Trimming stripped 5 bases from V and 4 bases from J, with 11 bases between. DNA for the CDR3: TGTGCCAGCAGTCCTGGACCCCCCACTGAAGCTTTCTTT. Translated, it gives CASSPGPPTEAFF.

The V call is TRBV7-8, the J call TRBJ1-2; 10 nucleotides align to TRBD1. Trimming at V came to 5 bases and at J to 6 bases, leaving 6 bases not matched to a gene. CDR3 length equals 14 residues. From germline, CDR1 is SGHVS and CDR2 FQNEAQ. The chain's CDR3 is CASSLPGTGDGYTF. Written as DNA, the CDR3 is TGTGCCAGCAGCCTCCCCGGGACAGGGGATGGCTACACCTTC.

This clone occurred once. The gene calls are TRBV30 and TRBJ2-3, with D unresolved. The CDR3 has 15 residues. Trimming pared 2 bases from V and 2 bases from J, leaving 14 bases between. The V gene's germline CDR1 is GTSNPN and CDR2 SVGIG (reference sequence). The CDR3 loop is CAWSPGPKHTDTQYF. The CDR3 DNA sequence: TGTGCCTGGAGTCCCGGCCCGAAACACACAGATACGCAGTATTTT.

The rearrangement uses TRBV29-1 and TRBJ2-7; D remains unclear. Trimming left V 0 bases short and J 7 bases short, with 13 bases between. Germline CDR1 and CDR2: SQVTM and ANQGSEA. The CDR3 extends over 13 amino acids. As DNA, the CDR3 is TGCAGCGTTGAAGATCTTCAAGGTTTGGAGCAGTACTTC. Protein: CSVEDLQGLEQYF.

The chain joins TRBV18 to TRBJ2-7, with 8 bases matching TRBD1. The J segment lost 6 bases and the V segment lost 0 bases, leaving 4 bases of the junction unmatched. The length of the CDR3 is 14 residues. Germline lookup yields CDR1 KGHSH and CDR2 LQKENI. As DNA, the CDR3 is TGTGCCAGCTCACCACCGAACAGGGGGTTCGAGCAGTACTTC. This codes for CASSPPNRGFEQYF.

The chain uses TRBV24-1 and TRBJ2-2, with TRBD2 matching over 14 bases. The CDR3 is 17 residues long. Germline V gene lookup returns CDR1 KGHDR and CDR2 SFDVKD. The J segment lost 5 bases and the V segment lost 10 bases, leaving 11 bases of the junction unmatched. In DNA form, the CDR3 reads TGTGCCACTTCGACTAGCGGGAGGGGTGGCGAGACCGGGGAGCTGTTTTTT. Translation: CATSTSGRGGETGELFF.

V is TRBV6-1 and J is TRBJ2-7; tentative D call: TRBD1 (6 bases). CDR1 and CDR2 (germline): MNHNS, SASEGT. The CDR3 spans 15 residues. The ends were cut back, 1 base at V and 4 bases at J, with 14 bases in the middle. The chain's CDR3 is CASSEGTVHSYEQYF. For the CDR3, the DNA is TGTGCCAGCAGTGAAGGGACAGTGCACAGTTACGAGCAGTACTTC.

This clone was counted once. The rearrangement links TRBV3-1 (or the pseudogene TRBV3-2) to TRBJ2-1, with 12 nucleotides matching TRBD2. The CDR3 consists of 16 residues. Germline CDR1 LGHDT, CDR2 YNNKEL (reference sequence). After removal of 5 bases from V and 2 bases from J, the junction contained 4 bases not matched to a gene. The CDR3 here is CASSSRTSGTYNEQFF. The CDR3 DNA reads as TGTGCCAGCAGCTCTCGGACTAGCGGGACCTACAATGAGCAGTTCTTC.

The chain combines TRBV7-9 with TRBJ1-1; tentative D call: TRBD1 (6 bases). Trimming pared 3 bases from V and 3 bases from J, leaving 8 bases between. Germline V gene data show CDR1 as SEHNR and CDR2 as FQNEAQ (reference sequence). This CDR3 contains 13 residues. This CDR3 is CASSFAGDTEAFF. Written as DNA, the CDR3 is TGTGCCAGCAGCTTCGCAGGGGACACTGAAGCTTTCTTT.

V and J are TRBV28 and TRBJ1-2; D call uncertain. Deletions cut 5 bases from V and 4 bases from J, with 11 bases between. The CDR3 length is 13 residues. CDR1 and CDR2 from the germline V gene are MDHEN and SYDVKM. The CDR3 sequence is CASSPDFSYGYTF. CDR3 bases: TGTGCCAGCAGTCCGGACTTCTCCTATGGCTACACCTTC.

V and J are TRBV27 and TRBJ2-2; 8 bases are a match to TRBD1. J gave up 6 bases and V 7 bases, and 13 bases lay outside the gene matches. The V gene's germline CDR1 is MNHEY and CDR2 SMNVEV (reference sequence). The CDR3 covers 16 residues. CDR3 coding DNA: TGTGCCAGCACCCCAGGGGTTCAGGGGGCTGCCGGGGAGCTGTTTTTT. Residues: CASTPGVQGAAGELFF.

In this sample, this clone turned up once. V gene TRBV14 combines with J gene TRBJ2-1; D is perhaps TRBD2 (6 bases). This CDR3 spans 18 amino acids. Germline V gene lookup returns CDR1 SGHDN and CDR2 FVKESK. V lost 0 bases and J lost 2, with 17 bases in between. The CDR3 spells CASSQEPVGAGTYNEQFF. In DNA, the CDR3 is TGTGCCAGCAGCCAAGAGCCGGTGGGAGCGGGTACCTACAATGAGCAGTTCTTC.